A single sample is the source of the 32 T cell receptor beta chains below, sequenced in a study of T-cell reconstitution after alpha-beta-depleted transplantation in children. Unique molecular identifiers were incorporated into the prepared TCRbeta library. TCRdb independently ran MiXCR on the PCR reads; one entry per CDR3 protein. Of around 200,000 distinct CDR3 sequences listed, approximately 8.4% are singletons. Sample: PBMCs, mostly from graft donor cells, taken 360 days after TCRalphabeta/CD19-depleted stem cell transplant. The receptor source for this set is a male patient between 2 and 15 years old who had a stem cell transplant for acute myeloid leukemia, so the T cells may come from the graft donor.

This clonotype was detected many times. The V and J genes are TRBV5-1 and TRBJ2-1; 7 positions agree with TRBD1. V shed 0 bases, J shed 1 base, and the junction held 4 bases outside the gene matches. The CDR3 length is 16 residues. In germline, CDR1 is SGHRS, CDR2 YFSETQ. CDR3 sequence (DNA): TGCGCCAGCAGCTTGGCCGGGACAGCTTCCTACAATGAGCAGTTCTTC. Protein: CASSLAGTASYNEQFF. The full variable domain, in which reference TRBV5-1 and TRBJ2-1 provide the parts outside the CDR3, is KAGVTQTPRYLIKTRGQQVTLSCSPISGHRSVSWYQQTPGQGLQFLFEYFSETQRNKGNFPGRFSGRQFSNSRSEMNVSTLELGDSALYLCASSLAGTASYNEQFFGPGTRLTVL.

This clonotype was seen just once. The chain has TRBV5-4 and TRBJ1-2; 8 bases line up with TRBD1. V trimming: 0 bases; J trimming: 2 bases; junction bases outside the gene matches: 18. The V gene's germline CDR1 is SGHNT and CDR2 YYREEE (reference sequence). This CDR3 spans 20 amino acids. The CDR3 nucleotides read TGTGCCAGCAGCTTGGTGGCAGGGGGCGCGAAGGTTCTGACCAACTATGGCTACACCTTC. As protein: CASSLVAGGAKVLTNYGYTF.

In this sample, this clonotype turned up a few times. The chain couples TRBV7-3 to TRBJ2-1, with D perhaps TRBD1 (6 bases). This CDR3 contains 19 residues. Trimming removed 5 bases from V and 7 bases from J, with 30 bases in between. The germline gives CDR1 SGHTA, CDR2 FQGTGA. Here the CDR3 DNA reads TGTGCCAGCAGCGTCAGGGGCCTTAGTCGCCTGGGCCTTGAGAATGAGCAGTTCTTC. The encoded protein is CASSVRGLSRLGLENEQFF.

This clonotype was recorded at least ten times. The CDR3: CSVEVSRGETQYF. CDR3 bases: TGCAGCGTTGAAGTCTCCAGGGGTGAAACCCAGTACTTC. The rearrangement links TRBV29-1 to TRBJ2-5, with a possible D match to TRBD1 (6 bases). Per germline, CDR1 SQVTM and CDR2 ANQGSEA. V lost 1 base and J lost 8, with 14 bases in between. CDR3 length equals 13 residues.

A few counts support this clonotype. CDR3 sequence: CASSPPNGWDTEAFF. The CDR3 coding sequence is TGTGCCAGCAGCCCGCCTAACGGGTGGGACACTGAAGCTTTCTTT. The chain combines TRBV13 with TRBJ1-1; no clear D. Between the trimmed V and J ends, which lost 5 bases and 3 bases, there was a span of 16 bases. CDR3 length: 15 amino acids. In germline, CDR1 is PRHDT, CDR2 FYEKMQ (reference sequence).

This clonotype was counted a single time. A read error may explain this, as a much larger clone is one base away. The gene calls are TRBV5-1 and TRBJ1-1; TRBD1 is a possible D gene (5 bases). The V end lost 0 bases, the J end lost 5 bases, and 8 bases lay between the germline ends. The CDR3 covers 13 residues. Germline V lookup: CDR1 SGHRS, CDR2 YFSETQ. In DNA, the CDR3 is TGCGCCAGCAGCTTGGAGGAGGGGACTGAAGCTTTCTTT. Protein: CASSLEEGTEAFF.

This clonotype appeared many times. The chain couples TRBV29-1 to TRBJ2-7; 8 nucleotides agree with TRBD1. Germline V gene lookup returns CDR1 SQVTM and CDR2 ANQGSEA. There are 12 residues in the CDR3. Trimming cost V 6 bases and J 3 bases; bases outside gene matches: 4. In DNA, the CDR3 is TGCAGCGTCACTACAGGGGGCTACGAGCAGTACGTC. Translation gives CSVTTGGYEQYV.

The CDR3 nucleotides read TGCAGTGCTAGAGGGCTGTCCACCTCAAGCACAGATACGCAGTATTTT. This translates into CSARGLSTSSTDTQYF. V usage is TRBV20-1 and J usage is TRBJ2-3; no firm D call. The CDR3 has 16 amino acids. The germline V gene encodes CDR1 DFQATT and CDR2 SNEGSKA (reference sequence). V gave up 1 base and J gave up 0 bases, with 14 bases separating them.

The CDR3 region has the DNA TGTGCCAGCAGTTTAACGGCAGGGGGCCGGTTTGGCTACACCTTC. Protein: CASSLTAGGRFGYTF. This sequence joins TRBV12-3 or TRBV12-4 and TRBJ1-2, with TRBD1 identical over 8 bases. V was pared by 2 bases and J by 7 bases, with 9 bases of the junction left unmatched. The CDR3 loop spans 15 amino acids.

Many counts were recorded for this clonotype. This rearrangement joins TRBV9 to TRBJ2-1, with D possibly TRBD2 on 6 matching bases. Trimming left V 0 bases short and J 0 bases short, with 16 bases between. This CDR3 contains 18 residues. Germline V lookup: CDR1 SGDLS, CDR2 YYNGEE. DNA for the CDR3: TGTGCCAGCAGCGTAGCTCTGGGGGAGGTTCACTCCTACAATGAGCAGTTCTTC. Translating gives CASSVALGEVHSYNEQFF.

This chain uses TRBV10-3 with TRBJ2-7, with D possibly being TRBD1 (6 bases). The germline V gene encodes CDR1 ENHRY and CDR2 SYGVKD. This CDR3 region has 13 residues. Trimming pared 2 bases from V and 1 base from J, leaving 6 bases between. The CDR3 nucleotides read TGTGCCATCAGTGAGACAGGGTCCTACGAGCAGTACTTC. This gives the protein CAISETGSYEQYF.

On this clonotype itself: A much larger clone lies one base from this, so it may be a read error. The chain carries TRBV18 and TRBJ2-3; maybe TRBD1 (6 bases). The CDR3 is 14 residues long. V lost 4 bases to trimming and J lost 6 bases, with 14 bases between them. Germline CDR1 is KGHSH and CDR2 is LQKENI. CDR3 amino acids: CASSRSNRADTQYF. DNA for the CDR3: TGTGCCAGCTCACGTTCGAACAGGGCCGATACGCAGTATTTT.

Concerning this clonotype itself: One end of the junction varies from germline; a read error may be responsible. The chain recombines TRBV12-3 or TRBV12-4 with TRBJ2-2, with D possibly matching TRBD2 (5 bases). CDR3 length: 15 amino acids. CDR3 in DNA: TGTGCCAGCAGTCCCCAACCCGCGAACACCGGGGAGCTGTCTTTT. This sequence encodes CASSPQPANTGELSF.

Written as DNA, the CDR3 is TGTGCCACCAGCGACGGACAGTCAAGAACTGAAGCTTTCTTT. This translates into CATSDGQSRTEAFF. The chain joins TRBV15 to TRBJ1-1; the D gene is possibly TRBD1 (6 bases). The CDR3 length is 14 residues. Trimming cost V 5 bases and J 5 bases, with 15 bases left between them. Germline CDR1 is LNHNV and CDR2 is YYDKDF (reference sequence).

CDR3: CSALRDTSTYGYTF. As DNA, the CDR3 is TGCAGTGCTCTCCGGGACACCTCAACCTATGGCTACACCTTC. The chain recombines TRBV20-1 with TRBJ1-2; D is perhaps TRBD1 (6 bases). Germline CDR1 is DFQATT and CDR2 is SNEGSKA (reference sequence). CDR3 size: 14 residues. V lost 5 bases and J lost 4, with 17 bases in between.

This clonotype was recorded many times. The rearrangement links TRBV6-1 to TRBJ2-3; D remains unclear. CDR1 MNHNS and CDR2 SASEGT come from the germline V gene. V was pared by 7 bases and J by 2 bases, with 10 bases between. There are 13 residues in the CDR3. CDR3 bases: TGTGCCAGCACCGGTATGGTCACAGATACGCAGTATTTT. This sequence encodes CASTGMVTDTQYF.

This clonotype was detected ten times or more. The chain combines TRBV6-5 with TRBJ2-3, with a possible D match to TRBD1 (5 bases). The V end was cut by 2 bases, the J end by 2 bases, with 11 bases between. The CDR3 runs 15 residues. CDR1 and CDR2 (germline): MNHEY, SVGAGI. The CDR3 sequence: CASSYRDRLTDTQYF. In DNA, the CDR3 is TGTGCCAGCAGTTACCGAGACAGACTCACAGATACGCAGTATTTT.

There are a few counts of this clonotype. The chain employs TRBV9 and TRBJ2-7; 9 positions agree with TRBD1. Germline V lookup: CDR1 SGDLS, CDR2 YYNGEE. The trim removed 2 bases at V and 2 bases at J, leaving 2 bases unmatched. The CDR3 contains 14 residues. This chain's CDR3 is CASSVGQGTYEQYF. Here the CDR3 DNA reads TGTGCCAGCAGCGTGGGACAGGGCACCTACGAGCAGTACTTC.

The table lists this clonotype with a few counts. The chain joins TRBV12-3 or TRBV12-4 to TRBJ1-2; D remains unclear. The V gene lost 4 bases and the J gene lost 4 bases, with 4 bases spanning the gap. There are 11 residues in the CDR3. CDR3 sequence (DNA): TGTGCCAGCAGTTATAGCTATGGCTACACCTTC. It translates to CASSYSYGYTF.

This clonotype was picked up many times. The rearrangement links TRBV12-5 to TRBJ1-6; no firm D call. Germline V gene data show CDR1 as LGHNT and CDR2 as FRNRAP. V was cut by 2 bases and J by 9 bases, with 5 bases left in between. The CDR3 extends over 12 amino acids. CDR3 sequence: CASGLSGSPLHF. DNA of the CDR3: TGTGCTAGTGGTTTGTCGGGTTCACCCCTCCACTTT.

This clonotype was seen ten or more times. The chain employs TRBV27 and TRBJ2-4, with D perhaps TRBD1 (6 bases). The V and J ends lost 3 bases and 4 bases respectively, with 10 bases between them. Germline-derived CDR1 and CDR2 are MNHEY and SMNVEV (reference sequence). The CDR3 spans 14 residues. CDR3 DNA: TGTGCCAGCAGTTTCACGGACAGTAAAAACATTCAGTACTTC. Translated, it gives CASSFTDSKNIQYF.

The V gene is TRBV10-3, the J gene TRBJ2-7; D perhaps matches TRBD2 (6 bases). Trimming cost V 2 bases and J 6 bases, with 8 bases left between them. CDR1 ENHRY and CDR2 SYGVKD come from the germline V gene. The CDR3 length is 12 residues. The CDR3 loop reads CAISEDGGEQYF. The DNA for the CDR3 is TGTGCCATCAGTGAGGACGGGGGCGAGCAGTACTTC.

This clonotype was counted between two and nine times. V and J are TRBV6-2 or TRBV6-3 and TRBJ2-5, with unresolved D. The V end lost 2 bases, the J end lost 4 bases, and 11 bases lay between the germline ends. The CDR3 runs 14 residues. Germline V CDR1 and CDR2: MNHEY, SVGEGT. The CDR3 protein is CASSYRQVGETQYF. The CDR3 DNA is TGTGCCAGCAGTTACCGCCAGGTCGGAGAGACCCAGTACTTC.

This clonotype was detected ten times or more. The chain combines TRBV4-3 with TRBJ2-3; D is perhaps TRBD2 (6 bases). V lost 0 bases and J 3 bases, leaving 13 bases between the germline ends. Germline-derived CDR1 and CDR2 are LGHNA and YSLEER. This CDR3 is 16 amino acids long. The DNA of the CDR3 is TGCGCCAGCAGCCAAGATGGGGGGTCTCGAACAGATACGCAGTATTTT. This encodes CASSQDGGSRTDTQYF.

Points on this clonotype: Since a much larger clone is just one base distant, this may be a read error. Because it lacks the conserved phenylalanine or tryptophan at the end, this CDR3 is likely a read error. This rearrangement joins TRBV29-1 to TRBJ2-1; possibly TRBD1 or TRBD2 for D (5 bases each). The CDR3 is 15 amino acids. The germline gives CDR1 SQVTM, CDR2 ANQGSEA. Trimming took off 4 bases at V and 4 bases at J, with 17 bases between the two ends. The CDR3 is CSVAAAPGRYNEQFC. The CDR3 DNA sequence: TGCAGCGTTGCGGCGGCCCCGGGGCGTTACAATGAGCAGTTCTGC.

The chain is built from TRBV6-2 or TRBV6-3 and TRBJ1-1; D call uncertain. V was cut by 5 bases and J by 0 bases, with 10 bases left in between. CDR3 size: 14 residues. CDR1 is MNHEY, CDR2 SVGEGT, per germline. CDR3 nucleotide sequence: TGTGCCAGCAGTCCCTCGCCTTTGAACACTGAAGCTTTCTTT. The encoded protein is CASSPSPLNTEAFF.

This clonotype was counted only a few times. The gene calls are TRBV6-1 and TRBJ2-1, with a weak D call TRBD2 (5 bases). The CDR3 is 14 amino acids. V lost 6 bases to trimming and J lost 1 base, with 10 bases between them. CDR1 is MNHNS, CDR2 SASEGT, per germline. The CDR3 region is CASSRRGSYNEQFF. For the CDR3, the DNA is TGTGCCAGCAGCCGACGGGGTTCCTACAATGAGCAGTTCTTC.

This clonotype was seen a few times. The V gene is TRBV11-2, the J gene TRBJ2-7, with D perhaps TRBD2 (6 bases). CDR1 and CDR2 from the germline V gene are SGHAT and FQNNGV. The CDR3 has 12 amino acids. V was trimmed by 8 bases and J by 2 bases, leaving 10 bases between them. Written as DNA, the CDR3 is TGTGCCAGCCGGGGGTTTGCCTACGAGCAGTACTTC. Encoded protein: CASRGFAYEQYF.

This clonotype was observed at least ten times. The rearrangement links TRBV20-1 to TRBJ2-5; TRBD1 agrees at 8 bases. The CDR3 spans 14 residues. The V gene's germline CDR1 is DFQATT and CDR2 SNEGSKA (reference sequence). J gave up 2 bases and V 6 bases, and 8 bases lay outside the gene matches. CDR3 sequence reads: CSAAGTGLQETQYF. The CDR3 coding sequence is TGCAGTGCAGCCGGGACAGGCCTTCAAGAGACCCAGTACTTC.

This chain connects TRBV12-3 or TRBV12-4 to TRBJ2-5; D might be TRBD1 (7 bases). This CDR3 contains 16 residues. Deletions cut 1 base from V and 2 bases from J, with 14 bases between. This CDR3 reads CASSLDRGLLQETQYF. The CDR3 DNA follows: TGTGCCAGCAGTTTAGACAGGGGACTTCTACAAGAGACCCAGTACTTC.

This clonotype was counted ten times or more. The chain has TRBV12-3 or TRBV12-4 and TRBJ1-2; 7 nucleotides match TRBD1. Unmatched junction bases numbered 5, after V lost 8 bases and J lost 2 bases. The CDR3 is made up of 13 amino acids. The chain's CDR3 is CASRTGTNYGYTF. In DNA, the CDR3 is TGTGCCAGCCGGACAGGAACCAACTATGGCTACACCTTC.

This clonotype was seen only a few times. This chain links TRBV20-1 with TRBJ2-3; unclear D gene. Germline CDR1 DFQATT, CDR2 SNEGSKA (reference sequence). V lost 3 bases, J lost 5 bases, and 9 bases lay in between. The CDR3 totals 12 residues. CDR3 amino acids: CSASPRRDTQYF. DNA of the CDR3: TGCAGTGCTAGCCCCAGACGAGATACGCAGTATTTT.